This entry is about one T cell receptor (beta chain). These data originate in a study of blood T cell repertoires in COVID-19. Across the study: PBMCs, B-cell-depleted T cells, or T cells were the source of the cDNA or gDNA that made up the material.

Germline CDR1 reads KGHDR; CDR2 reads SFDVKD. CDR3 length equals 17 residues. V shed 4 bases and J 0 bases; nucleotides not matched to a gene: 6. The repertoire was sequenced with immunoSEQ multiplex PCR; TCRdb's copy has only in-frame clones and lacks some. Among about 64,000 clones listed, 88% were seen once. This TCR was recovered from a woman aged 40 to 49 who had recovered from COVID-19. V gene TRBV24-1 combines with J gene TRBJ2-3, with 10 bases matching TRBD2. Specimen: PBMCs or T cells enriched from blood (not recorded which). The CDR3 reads CATSEAGGIESTDTQYF. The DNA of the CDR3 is TGTGCCACCAGTGAAGCGGGGGGGATAGAAAGCACAGATACGCAGTATTTT.